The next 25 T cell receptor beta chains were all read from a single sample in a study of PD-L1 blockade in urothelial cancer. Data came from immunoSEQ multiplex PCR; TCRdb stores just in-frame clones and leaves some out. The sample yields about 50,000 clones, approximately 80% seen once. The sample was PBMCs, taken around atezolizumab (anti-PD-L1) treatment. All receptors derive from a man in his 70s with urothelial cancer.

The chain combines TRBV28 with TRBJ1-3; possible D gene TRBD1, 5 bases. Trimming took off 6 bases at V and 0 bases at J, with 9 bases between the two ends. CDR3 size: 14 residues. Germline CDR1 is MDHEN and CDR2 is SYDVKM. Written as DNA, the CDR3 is TGTGCCAGCAGGGCGGGGGGCTCTGGAAACACCATATATTTT. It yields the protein CASRAGGSGNTIYF.

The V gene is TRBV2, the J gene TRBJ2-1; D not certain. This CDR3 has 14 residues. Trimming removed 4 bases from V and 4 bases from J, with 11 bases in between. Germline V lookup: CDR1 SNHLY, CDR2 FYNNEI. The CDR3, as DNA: TGTGCCAGCAGTGTCTCTTACCAGTACAATGAGCAGTTCTTC. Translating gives CASSVSYQYNEQFF. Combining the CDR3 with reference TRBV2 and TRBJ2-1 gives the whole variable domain EPEVTQTPSHQVTQMGQEVILRCVPISNHLYFYWYRQILGQKVEFLVSFYNNEISEKSEIFDDQFSVERPDGSNFTLKIRSTKLEDSAMYFCASSVSYQYNEQFFGPGTRLTVL.

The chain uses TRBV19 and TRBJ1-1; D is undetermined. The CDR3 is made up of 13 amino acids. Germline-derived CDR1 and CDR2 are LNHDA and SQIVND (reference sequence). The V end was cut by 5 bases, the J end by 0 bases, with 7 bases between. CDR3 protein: CASSVRLNTEAFF. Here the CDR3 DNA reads TGTGCCAGTAGTGTCAGGTTGAACACTGAAGCTTTCTTT.

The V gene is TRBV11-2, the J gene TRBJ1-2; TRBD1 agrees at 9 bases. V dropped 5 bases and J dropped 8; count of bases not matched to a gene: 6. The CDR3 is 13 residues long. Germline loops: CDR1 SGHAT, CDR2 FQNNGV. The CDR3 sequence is CASSPGQGYGYTF. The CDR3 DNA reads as TGTGCCAGCAGCCCTGGACAGGGGTACGGCTACACCTTC.

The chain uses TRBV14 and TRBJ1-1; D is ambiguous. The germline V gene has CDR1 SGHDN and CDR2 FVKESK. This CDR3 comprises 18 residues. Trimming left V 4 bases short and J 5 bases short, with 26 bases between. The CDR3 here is CASSPRWSGLGRKTEAFF. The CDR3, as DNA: TGTGCCAGCAGCCCCCGATGGTCTGGGCTCGGCCGGAAAACTGAAGCTTTCTTT.

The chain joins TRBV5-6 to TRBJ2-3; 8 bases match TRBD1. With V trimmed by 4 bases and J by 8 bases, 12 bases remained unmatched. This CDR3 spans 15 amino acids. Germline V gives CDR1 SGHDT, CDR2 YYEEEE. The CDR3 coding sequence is TGTGCCAGCAGCCAGGGGGGCAGGGGGCTTGCTACGCAGTATTTT. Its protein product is CASSQGGRGLATQYF.

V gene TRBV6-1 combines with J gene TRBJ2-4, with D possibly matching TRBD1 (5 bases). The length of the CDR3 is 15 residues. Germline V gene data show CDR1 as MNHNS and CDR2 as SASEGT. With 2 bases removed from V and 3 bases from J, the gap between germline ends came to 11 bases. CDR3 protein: CASSEKTEFKNIQYF. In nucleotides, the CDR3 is TGTGCCAGCAGTGAAAAGACAGAGTTCAAAAACATTCAGTACTTC.

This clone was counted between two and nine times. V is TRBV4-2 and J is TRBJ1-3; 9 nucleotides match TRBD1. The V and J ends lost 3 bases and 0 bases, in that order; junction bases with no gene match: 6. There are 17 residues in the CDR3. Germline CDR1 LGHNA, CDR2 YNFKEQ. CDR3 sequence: CASSQMGQGLSGNTIYF. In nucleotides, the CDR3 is TGTGCCAGCAGCCAGATGGGACAGGGACTCTCTGGAAACACCATATATTTT.

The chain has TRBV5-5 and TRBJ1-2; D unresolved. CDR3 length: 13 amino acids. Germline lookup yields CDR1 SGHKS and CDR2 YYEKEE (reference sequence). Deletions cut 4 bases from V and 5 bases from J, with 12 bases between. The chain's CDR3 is CASSQLFYYGYTF. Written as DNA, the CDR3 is TGTGCCAGCAGCCAACTCTTTTATTATGGCTACACCTTC.

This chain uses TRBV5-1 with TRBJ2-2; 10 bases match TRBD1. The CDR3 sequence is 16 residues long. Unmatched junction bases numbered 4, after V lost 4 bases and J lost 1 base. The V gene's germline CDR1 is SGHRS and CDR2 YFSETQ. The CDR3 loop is CASSLRDRGNTGELFF. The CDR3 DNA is TGCGCCAGCAGCCTCCGGGACAGGGGGAACACCGGGGAGCTGTTTTTT.

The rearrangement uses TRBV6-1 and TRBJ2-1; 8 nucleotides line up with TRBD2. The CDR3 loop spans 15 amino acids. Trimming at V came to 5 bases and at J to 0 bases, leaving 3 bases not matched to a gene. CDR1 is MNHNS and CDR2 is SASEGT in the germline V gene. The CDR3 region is CASSLAGYSYNEQFF. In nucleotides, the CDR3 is TGTGCCAGCAGTTTAGCGGGATACTCCTACAATGAGCAGTTCTTC.

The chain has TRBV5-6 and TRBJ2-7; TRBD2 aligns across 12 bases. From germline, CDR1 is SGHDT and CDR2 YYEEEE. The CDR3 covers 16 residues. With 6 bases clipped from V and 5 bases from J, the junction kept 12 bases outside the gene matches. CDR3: CASIRTSGDPYHEQYF. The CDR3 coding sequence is TGTGCCAGCATCCGGACTAGCGGGGACCCCTACCACGAGCAGTACTTC.

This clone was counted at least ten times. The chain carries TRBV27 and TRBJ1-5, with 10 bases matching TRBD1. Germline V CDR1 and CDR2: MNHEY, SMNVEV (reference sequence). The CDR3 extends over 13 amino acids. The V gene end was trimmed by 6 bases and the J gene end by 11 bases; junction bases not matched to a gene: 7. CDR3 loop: CASRDRGDSAQHF. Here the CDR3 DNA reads TGTGCCAGCAGGGACAGGGGGGATTCGGCCCAGCATTTT.

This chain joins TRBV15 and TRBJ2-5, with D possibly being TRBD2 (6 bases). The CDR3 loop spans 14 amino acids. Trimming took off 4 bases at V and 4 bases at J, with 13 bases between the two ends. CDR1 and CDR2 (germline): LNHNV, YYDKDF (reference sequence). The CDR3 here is CATSTRGGVETQYF. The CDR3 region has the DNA TGTGCCACCAGCACAAGGGGCGGGGTAGAGACCCAGTACTTC.

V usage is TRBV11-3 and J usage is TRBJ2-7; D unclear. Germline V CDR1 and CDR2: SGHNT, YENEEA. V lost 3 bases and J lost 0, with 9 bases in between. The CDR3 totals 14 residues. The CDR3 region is CASSFSGSSYEQYF. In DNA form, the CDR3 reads TGTGCCAGCAGCTTCTCTGGCAGCTCCTACGAGCAGTACTTC.

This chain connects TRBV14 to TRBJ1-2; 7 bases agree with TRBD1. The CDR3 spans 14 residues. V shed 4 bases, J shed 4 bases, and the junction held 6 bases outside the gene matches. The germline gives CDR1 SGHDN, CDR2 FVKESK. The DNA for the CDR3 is TGTGCCAGCAGCCTTTCAGGGGGGAGCTATGGCTACACCTTC. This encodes CASSLSGGSYGYTF.

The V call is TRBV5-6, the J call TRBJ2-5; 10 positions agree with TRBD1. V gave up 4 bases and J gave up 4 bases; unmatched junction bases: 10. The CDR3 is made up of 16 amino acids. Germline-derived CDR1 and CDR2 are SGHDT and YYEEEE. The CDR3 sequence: CASSQYTGTGAETQYF. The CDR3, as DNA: TGTGCCAGCAGCCAGTATACCGGGACAGGGGCAGAGACCCAGTACTTC. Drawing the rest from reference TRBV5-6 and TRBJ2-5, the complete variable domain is DAGVTQSPTHLIKTRGQQVTLRCSPKSGHDTVSWYQQALGQGPQFIFQYYEEEERQRGNFPDRFSGHQFPNYSSELNVNALLLGDSALYLCASSQYTGTGAETQYFGPGTRLLVL.

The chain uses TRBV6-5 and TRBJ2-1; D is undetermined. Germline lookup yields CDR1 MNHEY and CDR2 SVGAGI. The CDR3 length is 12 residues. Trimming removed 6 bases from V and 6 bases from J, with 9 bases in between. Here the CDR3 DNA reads TGTGCCAGCAGCGTTAACGGCAATGAGCAGTTCTTC. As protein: CASSVNGNEQFF.

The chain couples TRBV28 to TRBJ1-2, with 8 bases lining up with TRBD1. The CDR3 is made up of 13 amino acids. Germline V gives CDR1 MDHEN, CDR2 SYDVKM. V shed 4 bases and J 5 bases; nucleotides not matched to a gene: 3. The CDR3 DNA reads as TGTGCCAGCAGTTCCAGGGGGCTATATGGCTACACCTTC. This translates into CASSSRGLYGYTF.

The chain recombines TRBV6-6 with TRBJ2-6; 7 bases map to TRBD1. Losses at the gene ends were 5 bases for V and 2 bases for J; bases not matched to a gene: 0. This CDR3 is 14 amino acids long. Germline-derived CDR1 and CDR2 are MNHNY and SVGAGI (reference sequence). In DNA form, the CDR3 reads TGTGCCAGCAGTCAGGGGGCTGGGGCCAACGTCCTGACTTTC. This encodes CASSQGAGANVLTF.

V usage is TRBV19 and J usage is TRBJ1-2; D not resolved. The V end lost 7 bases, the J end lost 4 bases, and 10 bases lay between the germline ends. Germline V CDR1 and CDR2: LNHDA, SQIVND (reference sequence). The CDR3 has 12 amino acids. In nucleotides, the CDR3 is TGTGCCAGTACCATGTCCGGCTATGGCTACACCTTC. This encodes CASTMSGYGYTF.

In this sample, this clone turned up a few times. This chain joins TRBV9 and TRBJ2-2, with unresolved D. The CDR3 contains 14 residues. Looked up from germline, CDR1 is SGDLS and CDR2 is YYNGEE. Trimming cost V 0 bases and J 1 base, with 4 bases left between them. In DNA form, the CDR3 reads TGTGCCAGCAGCGTAGTAATGAACACCGGGGAGCTGTTTTTT. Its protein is CASSVVMNTGELFF.

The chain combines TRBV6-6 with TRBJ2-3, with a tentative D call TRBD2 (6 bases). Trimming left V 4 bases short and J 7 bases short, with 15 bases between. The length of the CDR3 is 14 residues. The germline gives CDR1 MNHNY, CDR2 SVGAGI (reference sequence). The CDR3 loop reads CASSLGGDENTQYF. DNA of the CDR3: TGTGCCAGCAGTTTAGGAGGGGATGAGAATACGCAGTATTTT.

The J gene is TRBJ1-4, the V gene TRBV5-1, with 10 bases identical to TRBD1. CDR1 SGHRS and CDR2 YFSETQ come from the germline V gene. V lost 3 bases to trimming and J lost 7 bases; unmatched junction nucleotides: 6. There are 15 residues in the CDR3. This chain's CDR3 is CASSSGQGRGEKLFF. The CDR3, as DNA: TGCGCCAGCAGCTCGGGACAGGGGAGGGGTGAAAAACTGTTTTTT.

The CDR3 region has the DNA TGTGCCAGCAGCGCGGTGGTAGCAGCCAAAAACATTCAGTACTTC. Its translation: CASSAVVAAKNIQYF. The V gene is TRBV7-9, the J gene TRBJ2-4, with D hard to call. The ends were cut back, 5 bases at V and 0 bases at J, with 11 bases in the middle. The germline V gene has CDR1 SEHNR and CDR2 FQNEAQ (reference sequence). CDR3 size: 15 residues.